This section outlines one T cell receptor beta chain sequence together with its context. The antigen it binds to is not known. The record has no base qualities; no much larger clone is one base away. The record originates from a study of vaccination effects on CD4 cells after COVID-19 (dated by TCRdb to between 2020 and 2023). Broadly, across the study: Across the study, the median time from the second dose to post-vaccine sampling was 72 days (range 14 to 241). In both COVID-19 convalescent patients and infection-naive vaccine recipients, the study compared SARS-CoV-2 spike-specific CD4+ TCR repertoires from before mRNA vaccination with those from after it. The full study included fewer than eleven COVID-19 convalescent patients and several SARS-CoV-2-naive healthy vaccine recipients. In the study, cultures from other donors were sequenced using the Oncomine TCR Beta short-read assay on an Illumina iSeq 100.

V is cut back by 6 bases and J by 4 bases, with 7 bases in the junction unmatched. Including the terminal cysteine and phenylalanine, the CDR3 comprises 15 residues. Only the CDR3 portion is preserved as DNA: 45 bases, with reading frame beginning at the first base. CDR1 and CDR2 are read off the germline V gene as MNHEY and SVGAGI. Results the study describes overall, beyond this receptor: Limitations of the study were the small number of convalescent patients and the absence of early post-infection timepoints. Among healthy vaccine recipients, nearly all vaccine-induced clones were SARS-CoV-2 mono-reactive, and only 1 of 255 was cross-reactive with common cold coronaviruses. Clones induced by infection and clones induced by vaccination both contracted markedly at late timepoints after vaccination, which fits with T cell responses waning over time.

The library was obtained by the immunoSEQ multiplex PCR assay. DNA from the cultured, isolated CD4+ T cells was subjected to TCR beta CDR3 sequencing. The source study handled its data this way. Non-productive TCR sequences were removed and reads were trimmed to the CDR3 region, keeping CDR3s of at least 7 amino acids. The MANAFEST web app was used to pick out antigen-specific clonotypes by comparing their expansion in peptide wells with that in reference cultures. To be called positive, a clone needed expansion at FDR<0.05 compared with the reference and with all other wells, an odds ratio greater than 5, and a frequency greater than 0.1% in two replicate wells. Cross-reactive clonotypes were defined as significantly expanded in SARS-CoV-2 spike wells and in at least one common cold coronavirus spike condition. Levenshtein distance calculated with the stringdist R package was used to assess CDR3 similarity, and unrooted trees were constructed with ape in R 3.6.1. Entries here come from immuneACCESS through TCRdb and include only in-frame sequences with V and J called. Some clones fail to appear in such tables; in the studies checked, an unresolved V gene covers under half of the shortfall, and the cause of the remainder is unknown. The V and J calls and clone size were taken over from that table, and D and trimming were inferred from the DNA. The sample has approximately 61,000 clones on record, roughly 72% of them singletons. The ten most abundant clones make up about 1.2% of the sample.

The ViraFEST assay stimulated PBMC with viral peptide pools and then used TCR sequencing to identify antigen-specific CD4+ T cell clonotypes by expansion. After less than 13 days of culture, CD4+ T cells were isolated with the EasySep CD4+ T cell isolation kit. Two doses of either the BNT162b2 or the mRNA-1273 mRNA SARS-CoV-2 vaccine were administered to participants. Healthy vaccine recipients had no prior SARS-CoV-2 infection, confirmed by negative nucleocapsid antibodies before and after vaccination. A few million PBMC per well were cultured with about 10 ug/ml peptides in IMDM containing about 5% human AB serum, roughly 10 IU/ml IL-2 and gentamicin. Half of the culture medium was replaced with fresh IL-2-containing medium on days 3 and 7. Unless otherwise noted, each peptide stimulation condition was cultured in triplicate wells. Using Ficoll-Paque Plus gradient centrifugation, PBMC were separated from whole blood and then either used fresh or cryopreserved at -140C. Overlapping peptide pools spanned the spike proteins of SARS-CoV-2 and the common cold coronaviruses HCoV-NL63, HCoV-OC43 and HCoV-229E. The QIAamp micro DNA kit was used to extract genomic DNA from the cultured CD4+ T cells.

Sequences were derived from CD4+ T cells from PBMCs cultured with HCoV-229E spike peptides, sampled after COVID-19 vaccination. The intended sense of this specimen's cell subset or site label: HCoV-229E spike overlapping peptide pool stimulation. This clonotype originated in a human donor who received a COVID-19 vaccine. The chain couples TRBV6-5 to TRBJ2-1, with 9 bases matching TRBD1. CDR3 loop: CASSAGTGTYNEQFF. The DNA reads TGTGCCAGCAGCGCCGGGACAGGGACGTACAATGAGCAGTTCTTC.